This T cell receptor beta chain was sequenced in a study of T cell repertoires in cytomegalovirus infection. Study-wide background: Public TCR beta signatures were indicative of both CMV infection and a matching HLA type.

TCRdb itself ran the reads through MiXCR, one entry per CDR3 protein. The repertoire holds more than 350,000 distinct CDR3 sequences, around 32% seen once, with roughly 15% in the top ten. The CDR3 covers 16 residues. Per germline, CDR1 SSHAT and CDR2 FNYEAQ (reference sequence). Comments on this clonotype: What it recognizes is unknown. Its ends do not fully match the called genes, so a read error is possible.

Notes on the study in general: The ex vivo response was dominated by HLA-C-restricted CMV-specific TCR beta clonotypes. Cumulative frequency (of public TCR beta family members) identified carriers of CMV plus the relevant HLA.

Sequenced material: PBMCs. The chain employs TRBV7-7 and TRBJ2-5; 11 bases fit TRBD2. This sequence originates from a human donor in good health (CMV status not recorded). Some clones in this sample may be carry-over from other donors' samples. CDR3 sequence: CASSLALAGGPETQYF. The CDR3 nucleotides are TGTGCTAGCAGCTTAGCGCTAGCGGGGGGCCCAGAGACCCAGTACTTC. Combining the CDR3 with reference TRBV7-7 and TRBJ2-5 gives the whole variable domain GAGVSQSPRYKVTKRGQDVTLRCDPISSHATLYWYQQALGQGPEFLTYFNYEAQPDKSGLPSDRFSAERPEGSISTLTIQRTEQRDSAMYRCASSLALAGGPETQYFGPGTRLLVL.